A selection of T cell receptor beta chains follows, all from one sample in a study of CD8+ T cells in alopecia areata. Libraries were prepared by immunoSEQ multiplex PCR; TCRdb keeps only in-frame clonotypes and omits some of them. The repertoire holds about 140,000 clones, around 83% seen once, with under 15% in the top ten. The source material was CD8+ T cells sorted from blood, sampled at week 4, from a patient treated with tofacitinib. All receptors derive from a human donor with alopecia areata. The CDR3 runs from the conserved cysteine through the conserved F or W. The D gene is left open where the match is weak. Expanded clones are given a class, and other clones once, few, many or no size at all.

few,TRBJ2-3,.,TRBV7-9,TGTGCCAGCAGCTTAGGGGGCAATACGCAGTATTTT,CASSLGGNTQYF
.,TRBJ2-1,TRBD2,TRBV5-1,TGCGCCAGCAGTACTAGCGGGGACAATGAGCAGTTCTTC,CASSTSGDNEQFF
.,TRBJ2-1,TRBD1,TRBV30,TGTGCCTGGAGTGGGGGGACAGTGGCCTACAATGAGCAGTTCTTC,CAWSGGTVAYNEQFF
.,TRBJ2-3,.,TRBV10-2,TGCGCCAGCAGTGCATGGGGGGGGGCCTCAGATACGCAGTATTTT,CASSAWGGASDTQYF
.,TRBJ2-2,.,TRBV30,TGTGCCTGCACCTCTGCCGGGGAGCTGTTTTTT,CACTSAGELFF
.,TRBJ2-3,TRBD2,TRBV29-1,TGCAGCGTGGGTAGCGGGAGGGCCGATACGCAGTATTTT,CSVGSGRADTQYF
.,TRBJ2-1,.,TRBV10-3,TGTGCCATCAGTGAGGACTACAATGAGCAGTTCTTC,CAISEDYNEQFF
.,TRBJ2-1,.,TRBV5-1,TGCGCCAGCAGCTTGAGGGCTTATGAGCAGTTCTTC,CASSLRAYEQFF
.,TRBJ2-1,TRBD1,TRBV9,TGTGCCAGCAGCCCTCCCTGGGGACAGGGATACAATGAGCAGTTCTTC,CASSPPWGQGYNEQFF
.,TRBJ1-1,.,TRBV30,TGTGCCTGGAGCAGAGAAAACACTGAAGCTTTCTTT,CAWSRENTEAFF
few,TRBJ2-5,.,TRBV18,TGTGCCAGCTCACCAGCGGACAGACAAGAGACCCAGTACTTC,CASSPADRQETQYF
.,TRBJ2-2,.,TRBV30,TGTGCCTGGAGTGCCGTAGGGTTAGGAGCCGGGGAGCTGTTTTTT,CAWSAVGLGAGELFF
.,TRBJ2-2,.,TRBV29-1,TGCAGCGTTGGCAGTCCGAACACCGGGGAGCTGTTTTTT,CSVGSPNTGELFF
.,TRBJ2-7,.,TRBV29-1,TGCAGCGTTGAGGCTTACTACGAGCAGTACTTC,CSVEAYYEQYF
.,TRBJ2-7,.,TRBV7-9,TGTGCCAGCAGCCCCGGGGGCAGCTACTACGAGCAGTACTTC,CASSPGGSYYEQYF
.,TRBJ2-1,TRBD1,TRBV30,TGTGCCTGGAGTGACGGACGAGGGACAGGCGACAATGAGCAGTTCTTC,CAWSDGRGTGDNEQFF
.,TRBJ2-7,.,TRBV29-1,TGCAGCGCCCTAGTAATTGGGGAGCCGTCCTACGAGCAGTACTTC,CSALVIGEPSYEQYF
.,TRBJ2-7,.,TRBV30,TGTGCCTGGAGTGTTGGCGGGCGCGAGCAGTACTTC,CAWSVGGREQYF
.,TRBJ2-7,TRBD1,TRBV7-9,TGTGCCAGCAGCCCCCGGACAGGGGGACACGAGCAGTACTTC,CASSPRTGGHEQYF
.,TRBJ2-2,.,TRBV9,TGTGCCAGCAGCCTCCGCGGAGGGTCCGGGGAGCTGTTTTTT,CASSLRGGSGELFF
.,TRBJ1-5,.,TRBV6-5,TGTGCCAGCAGTTACTCGGCCAGGGGAAGCAATCAGCCCCAGCATTTT,CASSYSARGSNQPQHF
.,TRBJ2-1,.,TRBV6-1,TGTGCCAGCAGTGAATCGGCACTAGCCTACAATGAGCAGTTCTTC,CASSESALAYNEQFF
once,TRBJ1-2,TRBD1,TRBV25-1,TGTGCCAGCAGTGGACGACAGGGATATGGCTACACCTTC,CASSGRQGYGYTF
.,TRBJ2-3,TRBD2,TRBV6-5,TGTGCCAGCAGTTACTCTTCGAGCGGGAGGGATACGCAGTATTTT,CASSYSSSGRDTQYF
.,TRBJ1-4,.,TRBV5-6,TGTGCCAGCAGCCCCCAGGGGAATAATGAAAAACTGTTTTTT,CASSPQGNNEKLFF
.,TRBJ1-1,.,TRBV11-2,TGTGCCAGCAGCTTAGTCGGTCCAATGAACACTGAAGCTTTCTTT,CASSLVGPMNTEAFF
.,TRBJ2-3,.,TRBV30,TGTGCCTGGAGTGAGGCAGGAGCCACAGATACGCAGTATTTT,CAWSEAGATDTQYF
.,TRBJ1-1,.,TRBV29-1,TGCAGGTCCGAGTCGGCAGGGACCACTGAAGCTTTCTTT,CRSESAGTTEAFF
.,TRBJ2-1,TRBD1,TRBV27,TGTGCCAGCAGTTTACAGGGGGCCTATAATGAGCAGTTCTTC,CASSLQGAYNEQFF
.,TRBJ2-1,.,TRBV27,TGTGCCAGCAGTTTATCCGCTAGCAATGAGCAGTTCTTC,CASSLSASNEQFF
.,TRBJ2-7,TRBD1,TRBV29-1,TGCAGCGTCGGGGACAGAACCCCCTACGAGCAGTACTTC,CSVGDRTPYEQYF
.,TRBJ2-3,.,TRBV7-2,TGTGCCAGCATTCCCGGGACTGTAGATACGCAGTATTTT,CASIPGTVDTQYF
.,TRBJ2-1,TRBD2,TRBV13,TGTGCCAGCAGCGCCCCGGGGGCGGGAGGACGCAATGAGCAGTTCTTC,CASSAPGAGGRNEQFF
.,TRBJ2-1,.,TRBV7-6,TGTGCCAGCAGCCAGACGAAGTATGAGCAGTTCTTC,CASSQTKYEQFF
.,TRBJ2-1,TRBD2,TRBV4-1,TGCGCCAGCAGCCAAGTTCCTAGCGGGAGTCGGAATGAGCAGTTCTTC,CASSQVPSGSRNEQFF
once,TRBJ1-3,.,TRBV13,TGTGCCAGCAGCTCCGGAAGCTCTGGAAACACCATATATTTT,CASSSGSSGNTIYF
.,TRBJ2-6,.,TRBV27,TGTGCCAGCAGTAGTATGGAGAGGCATCTCTCTGGGGCCAACGTCCTGACTTTC,CASSSMERHLSGANVLTF
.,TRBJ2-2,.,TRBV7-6,TGTGCCAGCAGCCCGGGCAGAGAGAACACCGGGGAGCTGTTTTTT,CASSPGRENTGELFF
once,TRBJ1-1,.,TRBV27,TGTGCCAGCAGTTTATCGGTGAACACTGAAGCTTTCTTT,CASSLSVNTEAFF
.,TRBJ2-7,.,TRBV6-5,TGTGCCAGCACCCCCAAGGGCCCCTACGAGCAGTACTTC,CASTPKGPYEQYF
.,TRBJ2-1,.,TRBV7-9,TGTGCCAGCAGCAAAACGGGGGAGCAGTTCTTC,CASSKTGEQFF
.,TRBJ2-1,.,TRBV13,TGTGCCAGCAGCTCCGGGATTGCCGGCAATGAGCAGTTCTTC,CASSSGIAGNEQFF
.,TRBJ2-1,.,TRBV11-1,TGTGCCAGCAGCCCGAGAGTTAGCGGAACCTATTCCTACAATGAGCAGTTCTTC,CASSPRVSGTYSYNEQFF
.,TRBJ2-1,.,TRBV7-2,TGTGCCAGCCAGGGCTCGCATGAGCAGTTCTTC,CASQGSHEQFF
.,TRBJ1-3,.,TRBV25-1,TGTGCCAGCAGCTTGCAGGGCTCTGGAAACACCATATATTTT,CASSLQGSGNTIYF
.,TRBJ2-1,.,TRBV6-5,TGTGCCAGCAGTTGGCCCGGGACGAAAGACAATGAGCAGTTCTTC,CASSWPGTKDNEQFF
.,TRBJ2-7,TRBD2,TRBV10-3,TGTGCCACCAAACTCGCGGGGCGGGAGGACGAGCAGTACTTC,CATKLAGREDEQYF
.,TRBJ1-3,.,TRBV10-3,TGTGCCACCGCAGTCTCTGGAAACACCATATATTTT,CATAVSGNTIYF
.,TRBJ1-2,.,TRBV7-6,TGTGCCAGCAGCCCAGGACAGAGCTATGGCTACACCTTC,CASSPGQSYGYTF
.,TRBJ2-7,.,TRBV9,TGTGCCAGCAGCGGATACGACAGGTCCTACGAGCAGTACTTC,CASSGYDRSYEQYF
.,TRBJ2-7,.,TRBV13,TGTGCCAGCTTGGGGGGCGAGCAGTACTTC,CASLGGEQYF
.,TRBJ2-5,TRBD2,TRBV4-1,TGCGCCAGCAGCCCCCCTTGGGGGGGGGAAGAGACCCAGTACTTC,CASSPPWGGEETQYF